This is a list of T cell receptor beta chains from one sample in a study of CXCR3-negative and CXCR3-positive naive CD8 T cells. TCRdb reanalyzed the 5' RACE reads and collapses them to one entry per CDR3 protein, without DNA. The sample's table shows 92,000 or so distinct CDR3 sequences. Sequencing used naive CXCR3- CD8+ T cells from blood. These receptors all come from a human donor in good health. Some clones in this sample may be carry-over from other donors' samples. Each CDR3 is given with its conserved first and last residue.

J gene,V gene,CDR3 protein
TRBJ1-1,TRBV7-7,CASSLAMFLNRGVNTEAFF
TRBJ2-7,TRBV7-9,CASSGSGEYEQYF
TRBJ2-2,TRBV29-1,CSATGANTGELFF
TRBJ2-2,TRBV27,CASSLWDRGAGELFF
TRBJ2-5,TRBV7-9,CASSLYSATEETQYF
TRBJ2-7,TRBV11-2,CASTGQGAYEQYF
TRBJ1-2,TRBV29-1,CSVVSGPYGYTF
TRBJ1-1,TRBV30,CAWSLDGSTEAFF
TRBJ2-3,TRBV29-1,CSVDGGGTDTQYF
TRBJ2-7,TRBV29-1,CSVRGVSYYEQYF
TRBJ1-1,TRBV27,CASSLWRGETEAFF
TRBJ2-2,TRBV15,CATSVTSLGELFF
TRBJ2-2,TRBV5-8,CASSLGRGGGTGELFF
TRBJ2-1,TRBV6-6,CASSYSSRTGINNEQFF
TRBJ2-5,TRBV6-6,CASSYAGVQETQYF
TRBJ2-1,TRBV15,CATSSRQVNEQFF
TRBJ1-1,TRBV20-1,CSVPRQGEAFF
TRBJ2-5,TRBV7-9,CASSLVLAGNQETQYF
TRBJ1-1,TRBV27,CASSPPPGRDTEAFF
TRBJ2-3,TRBV2,CASSEPSGTSTDTQYF
TRBJ2-1,TRBV29-1,CSVDSQGVSYNEQFF
TRBJ2-3,TRBV12-3/TRBV12-4,CASSFRDRSTDTQYF
TRBJ2-1,TRBV19,CASSIGGGGSSYNEQFF
TRBJ2-1,TRBV7-2,CASSLDPAGVLEQFF
TRBJ2-5,TRBV4-1,CASSQDRGWETQYF
TRBJ1-1,TRBV28,CASSLYRGRLTEAFF
TRBJ1-1,TRBV12-5,CASRLNTEAFF
TRBJ2-7,TRBV20-1,CSARPVRQSHGDEQYF
TRBJ1-5,TRBV7-2,CASSSLPTGAGQPQHF
TRBJ2-2,TRBV29-1,CSVSPRMATGELFF
TRBJ2-5,TRBV9,CASSGSGTGLETQYF
TRBJ2-1,TRBV5-1,CASSLGPTVLVDSYNEQFF
TRBJ2-7,TRBV6-5,CASSYSNAYEQYF
TRBJ2-7,TRBV3-1,CASSQGPEAGGYEQYF
TRBJ2-1,TRBV5-1,CASRLAGKMNEQFF
TRBJ2-3,TRBV6-2/TRBV6-3,CASIEGELWDTQYF
TRBJ2-1,TRBV19,CAVEGQPENEQFF
TRBJ2-3,TRBV28,CASSSRQGVTDTQYF
TRBJ2-7,TRBV29-1,CSAGGQGGYEQYF
TRBJ2-7,TRBV5-6,CASSLDSSGSYEQYF
TRBJ2-7,TRBV19,CASRGQGYRDEQYF
TRBJ1-1,TRBV7-2,CASTIVGATEAFF
TRBJ2-5,TRBV28,CASSLSGLAGGLGETQYF
TRBJ1-5,TRBV7-9,CASSLIPSGTGDQSQHF
TRBJ2-7,TRBV5-5,CASSVGSLSYEQYF
TRBJ2-7,TRBV13,CASSGMGPSGSLLEQYF
TRBJ2-3,TRBV7-3,CASSFGTDTQYF
TRBJ2-1,TRBV20-1,CSARIRDRLYNEQFF
TRBJ2-3,TRBV3-1,CASSRGSADTQYF
TRBJ1-1,TRBV20-1,CSARVSDTEAFF
TRBJ2-3,TRBV29-1,CSVENGGLSDTQYF
TRBJ2-7,TRBV12-3/TRBV12-4,CASRQRGTSYEQYF
TRBJ2-3,TRBV7-8,CASSLLLSTSTDTQYF
TRBJ2-1,TRBV11-2,CASSSTSVEQFF